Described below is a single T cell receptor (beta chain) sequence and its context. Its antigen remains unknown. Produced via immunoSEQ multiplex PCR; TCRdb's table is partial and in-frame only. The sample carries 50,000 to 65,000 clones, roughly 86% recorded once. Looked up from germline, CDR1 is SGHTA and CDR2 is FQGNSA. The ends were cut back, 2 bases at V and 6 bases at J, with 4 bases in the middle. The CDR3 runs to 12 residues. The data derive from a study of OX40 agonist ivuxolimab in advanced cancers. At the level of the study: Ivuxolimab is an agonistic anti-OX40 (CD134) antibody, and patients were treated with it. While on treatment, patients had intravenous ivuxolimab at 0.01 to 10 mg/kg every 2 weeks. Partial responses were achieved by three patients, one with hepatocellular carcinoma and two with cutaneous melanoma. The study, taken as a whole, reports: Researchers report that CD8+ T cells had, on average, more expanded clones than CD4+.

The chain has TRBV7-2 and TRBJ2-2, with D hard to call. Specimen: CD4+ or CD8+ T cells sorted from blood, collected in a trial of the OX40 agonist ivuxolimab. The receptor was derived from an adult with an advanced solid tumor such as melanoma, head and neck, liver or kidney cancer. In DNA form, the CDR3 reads TGTGCCAGCAGCTTATACCCCGGGGAGCTGTTTTTT. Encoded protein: CASSLYPGELFF.